Each of the 9 T cell receptor beta chains below was sequenced from the same sample in a study of T cell repertoires in cytomegalovirus infection. TCRdb reanalysed the reads using MiXCR and keeps one entry per CDR3 protein. This table has roughly 720,000 distinct CDR3 sequences, about a third appearing once. The sample comprised PBMCs. These receptors were taken from a human donor in good health (CMV status not recorded). Some clones in this sample may be carry-over from other donors' samples.

This clonotype was seen repeatedly, ten times or more. The J gene is TRBJ2-3, the V gene TRBV7-8, with TRBD2 matching over 9 bases. Germline CDR1 is SGHVS and CDR2 is FQNEAQ. J lost 4 bases, V lost 5 bases, and 7 bases had no gene match. The CDR3 totals 15 residues. The chain's CDR3 is CASSRGGGNSDTQYF. The CDR3, as DNA: TGTGCCAGCAGCCGCGGGGGGGGGAACTCAGATACGCAGTATTTT.

The chain uses TRBV10-1 and TRBJ2-1, with 8 bases lining up with TRBD1. Germline assignment: CDR1 WNHNN and CDR2 SYGVQD (reference sequence). The CDR3 consists of 16 residues. V lost 2 bases to trimming and J lost 4 bases; unmatched junction nucleotides: 7. CDR3 nucleotides: TGCGCCAGCAGTGAGACACCCGGGACAGGTTACAATGAGCAGTTCTTC. This encodes CASSETPGTGYNEQFF.

With regard to this clonotype: Without the conserved terminal phenylalanine or tryptophan, this CDR3 likely stems from a read error. This chain connects TRBV7-4 to TRBJ2-2, with 7 bases identical to TRBD1. This CDR3 spans 16 amino acids. V shed 5 bases and J 4 bases; nucleotides not matched to a gene: 10. Germline V gives CDR1 SGHVT, CDR2 SQSDAQ. The CDR3 nucleotides read TGTGCCAGCAGCCCCGACAGGGCCCGAAGCACCGGGGAGCTGTTTTGT. It specifies CASSPDRARSTGELFC.

The chain uses TRBV19 and TRBJ2-4, with TRBD1 matching over 8 bases. From germline, CDR1 is LNHDA and CDR2 SQIVND (reference sequence). The V and J ends lost 5 bases and 5 bases, in that order; junction bases with no gene match: 11. The CDR3 loop spans 16 amino acids. The CDR3 region has the DNA TGTGCCAGTAGTGTCCAGGGCGGACAGGGTGAAAACATTCAGTACTTC. Translation: CASSVQGGQGENIQYF. The variable domain in full, with the rest retrieved from reference TRBV19 and TRBJ2-4, is DGGITQSPKYLFRKEGQNVTLSCEQNLNHDAMYWYRQDPGQGLRLIYYSQIVNDFQKGDIAEGYSVSREKKESFPLTVTSAQKNPTAFYLCASSVQGGQGENIQYFGAGTRLSVL.

J is TRBJ2-7 and V is TRBV6-1, with 7 nucleotides matching TRBD1. V shed 5 bases and J 1 base; nucleotides not matched to a gene: 5. Germline V gene data show CDR1 as MNHNS and CDR2 as SASEGT. This CDR3 spans 14 amino acids. CDR3 DNA: TGTGCCAGCAGTACGACGGACAGGTCCTACGAGCAGTACTTC. Its protein is CASSTTDRSYEQYF.

The CDR3 spells CASSLRGKEEKLFF. CDR3 sequence (DNA): TGTGCCAGCAGTTTAAGGGGCAAGGAGGAAAAACTGTTTTTT. The chain combines TRBV28 with TRBJ1-4, with a tentative D call TRBD1 (5 bases). This CDR3 contains 14 residues. V lost 2 bases and J lost 8, with 12 bases in between. Germline CDR1 reads MDHEN; CDR2 reads SYDVKM.

The V call is TRBV27, the J call TRBJ1-5; D is unresolved. The length of the CDR3 is 15 residues. Trimming removed 3 bases at V and 0 bases at J, with 9 bases between. In germline, CDR1 is MNHEY, CDR2 SMNVEV (reference sequence). CDR3 DNA: TGTGCCAGCAGTTTCGACTCTCGTAGCAATCAGCCCCAGCATTTT. The encoded protein is CASSFDSRSNQPQHF.

This rearrangement joins TRBV7-2 to TRBJ2-2, with 8 nucleotides matching TRBD2. V lost 5 bases, J lost 4 bases, and 6 bases stayed unmatched. Germline CDR1 SGHTA, CDR2 FQGNSA. This CDR3 is 15 amino acids long. CDR3 coding DNA: TGTGCCAGCAGCAAGGGACTAGAGTTCACCGGGGAGCTGTTTTTT. This codes for CASSKGLEFTGELFF.

DNA for the CDR3: TGTGTGAGCAGCTTAGAACAGGGTGGCACTGAAGCTTTCTTT. Encoded protein: CVSSLEQGGTEAFF. This chain connects TRBV7-6 to TRBJ1-1, with D possibly TRBD1 on 6 matching bases. Germline values: CDR1 SGHVS, CDR2 FNYEAQ. This CDR3 spans 14 amino acids.